Below, 17 T cell receptor beta chains from the same sample are listed, as sequenced in a study of blood T cell repertoires in COVID-19. The protocol was immunoSEQ multiplex PCR, while the TCRdb copy is restricted to in-frame clones and leaves out a portion. The sample lists fewer than 500,000 clones; around 87% were seen once. The material sequenced was PBMCs or T cells enriched from blood (not recorded which). The receptors originated from a man in his thirties or forties who had recovered from COVID-19.

The chain couples TRBV27 to TRBJ2-3, with 7 positions matching TRBD2. V gave up 6 bases and J gave up 3 bases; unmatched junction bases: 9. CDR1 is MNHEY and CDR2 is SMNVEV in the germline V gene (reference sequence). The CDR3 has 15 amino acids. The CDR3 protein is CASRGEGWYTDTQYF. In DNA, the CDR3 is TGTGCCAGCAGAGGGGAGGGCTGGTATACAGATACGCAGTATTTT.

The chain couples TRBV6-5 to TRBJ1-2; D is unresolved. Trimming stripped 0 bases from V and 5 bases from J, with 13 bases between. This CDR3 spans 15 amino acids. Per germline, CDR1 MNHEY and CDR2 SVGAGI. The CDR3: CASSYSAASMYGYTF. In nucleotides, the CDR3 is TGTGCCAGCAGTTACTCGGCGGCCAGCATGTATGGCTACACCTTC.

J is TRBJ1-4 and V is TRBV7-2; D is unclear. The CDR3 has 18 residues. V was pared by 1 base and J by 7 bases, with 22 bases between. Germline values: CDR1 SGHTA, CDR2 FQGNSA. CDR3 protein: CASSLVRELAYRGEKLFF. CDR3 DNA sequence: TGTGCCAGCAGCTTAGTTCGGGAATTGGCGTATCGGGGTGAAAAACTGTTTTTT.

This clone was picked up one time. The rearrangement links TRBV18 to TRBJ1-5; 8 bases are a match to TRBD1. Germline loops: CDR1 KGHSH, CDR2 LQKENI. Trimming took 3 bases from V and 5 from J; bases not matched to a gene: 6. CDR3 size: 15 residues. The CDR3 here is CASSPRTGPDQPQHF. CDR3 nucleotides: TGTGCCAGCTCACCCCGGACAGGGCCGGATCAGCCCCAGCATTTT.

The chain recombines TRBV9 with TRBJ2-1; TRBD1 matches at 10 bases. Trimming took 4 bases from V and 4 from J; bases not matched to a gene: 8. Looked up from germline, CDR1 is SGDLS and CDR2 is YYNGEE. The length of the CDR3 is 16 residues. Written as DNA, the CDR3 is TGTGCCAGCAGCACTAGGGACAGGGGTACGTACAATGAGCAGTTCTTC. Residues: CASSTRDRGTYNEQFF. The full variable domain, with the rest looked up from reference TRBV9 and TRBJ2-1, is DSGVTQTPKHLITATGQRVTLRCSPRSGDLSVYWYQQSLDQGLQFLIQYYNGEERAKGNILERFSAQQFPDLHSELNLSSLELGDSALYFCASSTRDRGTYNEQFFGPGTRLTVL.

This chain uses TRBV7-8 with TRBJ1-2; weak D call: TRBD1 (6 bases). CDR3 length: 14 residues. Between the trimmed V and J ends, which lost 7 bases and 8 bases, there was a span of 20 bases. In germline, CDR1 is SGHVS, CDR2 FQNEAQ. The CDR3 reads CASTIRGGAEGYTF. The CDR3 DNA reads TGTGCCAGCACCATTAGAGGGGGGGCCGAAGGCTACACCTTC.

Only a few counts were recorded for this clone. The V gene is TRBV9, the J gene TRBJ2-2; D is unresolved. Germline V lookup: CDR1 SGDLS, CDR2 YYNGEE. V was cut by 2 bases and J by 0 bases, with 11 bases left in between. The CDR3 contains 16 residues. CDR3 nucleotide sequence: TGTGCCAGCAGCGTGCAGTGGGCGACGAACACCGGGGAGCTGTTTTTT. Its translation: CASSVQWATNTGELFF.

As concerns this clone: One end of the junction does not line up with germline, which may come from a read error. The rearrangement links TRBV2 to TRBJ1-4; 10 bases align to TRBD1. Germline loops: CDR1 SNHLY, CDR2 FYNNEI. CDR3 length: 15 residues. The CDR3 spells CASREDRGLNEKLFF. CDR3 DNA sequence: TGTGCCAGCAGGGAAGACAGGGGGCTTAATGAAAAACTGTTTTTT.

J is TRBJ2-3 and V is TRBV6-5; a weak D match, TRBD1 (6 bases). The CDR3 length is 15 residues. Germline values: CDR1 MNHEY, CDR2 SVGAGI. Trimming took off 7 bases at V and 1 base at J, with 15 bases between the two ends. This CDR3 reads CASKPNHRGTDTQYF. The CDR3 coding sequence is TGTGCCAGCAAGCCTAACCACAGGGGCACAGATACGCAGTATTTT.

This CDR3 reads CASSSPTLGRGAGRETQYF. In DNA form, the CDR3 reads TGTGCCAGCAGCTCACCGACCCTGGGGCGGGGGGCAGGAAGAGAGACCCAGTACTTC. This rearrangement joins TRBV7-9 to TRBJ2-5; 8 bases match TRBD2. CDR3 size: 19 residues. With V trimmed by 4 bases and J by 4 bases, 20 bases remained unmatched. CDR1 and CDR2 (germline): SEHNR, FQNEAQ (reference sequence).

The chain joins TRBV18 to TRBJ1-2, with TRBD1 matching over 7 bases. Germline V CDR1 and CDR2: KGHSH, LQKENI. Trimming removed 3 bases from V and 0 bases from J; junction bases left unmatched: 10. The length of the CDR3 is 17 residues. CDR3 in amino acids: CASSPRDRYSTNYGYTF. CDR3 coding DNA: TGTGCCAGCTCACCCCGGGACAGATATTCGACTAACTATGGCTACACCTTC.

This rearrangement joins TRBV30 to TRBJ2-3; TRBD2 matches 7 bases. The trim removed 0 bases at V and 2 bases at J, leaving 5 bases unmatched. The germline V gene has CDR1 GTSNPN and CDR2 SVGIG (reference sequence). This CDR3 is 15 amino acids long. In DNA form, the CDR3 reads TGTGCCTGGAGTGTACTTAGCGGGTTCACAGATACGCAGTATTTT. This gives the protein CAWSVLSGFTDTQYF.

The genes are TRBV10-1 and TRBJ2-1; no definite D call. Germline CDR1 reads WNHNN; CDR2 reads SYGVQD (reference sequence). This CDR3 is 14 amino acids long. The V end was cut by 0 bases, the J end by 5 bases, with 8 bases between. This chain's CDR3 is CASSESGTDNEQFF. The CDR3 region has the DNA TGCGCCAGCAGTGAGTCTGGAACAGACAATGAGCAGTTCTTC.

The chain has TRBV5-1 and TRBJ2-3; 8 positions agree with TRBD2. Unmatched junction bases numbered 10, after V lost 4 bases and J lost 3 bases. Germline loops: CDR1 SGHRS, CDR2 YFSETQ. The CDR3 has 16 residues. The CDR3 DNA is TGCGCCAGCAGCCCGGATACTAGCGGTTATACAGATACGCAGTATTTT. Encoded protein: CASSPDTSGYTDTQYF.

V and J are TRBV11-3 and TRBJ2-3; TRBD1 agrees at 8 bases. The CDR3 has 14 amino acids. The V gene end was trimmed by 5 bases and the J gene end by 2 bases; junction bases not matched to a gene: 3. Germline CDR1 reads SGHNT; CDR2 reads YENEEA. The CDR3 here is CASSRQGSTDTQYF. DNA of the CDR3: TGTGCCAGCAGCCGACAGGGGTCCACAGATACGCAGTATTTT.

A remark on this clone: Other DNA variants within this sample encode the same CDR3. The chain uses TRBV5-5 and TRBJ1-2; D uncertain. V lost 4 bases and J lost 0, with 7 bases in between. This CDR3 region has 13 residues. CDR1 is SGHKS, CDR2 YYEKEE, per germline (reference sequence). CDR3 DNA sequence: TGTGCCAGCAGCCCATCGGCTAACTATGGCTACACCTTC. Translated: CASSPSANYGYTF.

The V call is TRBV2, the J call TRBJ2-5; weak D call: TRBD2 (6 bases). The V and J ends lost 1 base and 2 bases respectively, with 11 bases between them. Germline V CDR1 and CDR2: SNHLY, FYNNEI. The CDR3 is made up of 15 amino acids. CDR3: CASSEGVGSQETQYF. As DNA, the CDR3 is TGTGCCAGCAGTGAAGGGGTCGGGAGTCAAGAGACCCAGTACTTC.